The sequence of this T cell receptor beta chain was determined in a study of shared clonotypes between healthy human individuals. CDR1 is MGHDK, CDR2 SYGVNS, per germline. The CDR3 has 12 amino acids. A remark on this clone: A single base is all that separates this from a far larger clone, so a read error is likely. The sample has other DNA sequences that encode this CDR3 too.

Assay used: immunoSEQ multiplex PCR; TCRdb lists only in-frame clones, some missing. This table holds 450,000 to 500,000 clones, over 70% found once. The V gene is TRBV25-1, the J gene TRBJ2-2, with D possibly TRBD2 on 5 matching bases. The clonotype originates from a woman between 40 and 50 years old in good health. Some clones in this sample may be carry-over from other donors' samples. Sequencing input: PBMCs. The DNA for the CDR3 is TGTGCCAGCAGTGAATCTACCGGGGAGCTGTTTTTC. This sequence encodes CASSESTGELFF.